This T cell receptor beta chain appears in the sequencing data of a study of blood T cell repertoires in COVID-19. In the study overall: COVID-19 samples from acute and convalescent phases originated in the United States, Italy and Spain. T cells, B-cell-depleted T cells, or PBMCs provided the cDNA or gDNA that served as material.

Germline V gene sequence: CDR1 MGHRA, CDR2 YSYEKL. The CDR3 totals 15 residues. V lost 3 bases and J 0 bases, leaving 10 bases between the germline ends. Per the study methods: Estimation of nucleated cell counts was performed using reference gene primer amplification. Sequenced by immunoSEQ multiplex PCR; TCRdb stores in-frame clones only, minus some. The V and J calls and clone size were taken over from that table, and D and trimming were inferred from the DNA. The data hold 55,000 to 85,000 clones, with about 88% observed a single time. The sequenced sample was peripheral blood. This receptor was obtained from a human donor in a cohort sampled during active COVID-19. This chain connects TRBV4-1 to TRBJ2-3; D unresolved. This chain's CDR3 is CASSHPLRSTDTQYF. In DNA, the CDR3 is TGCGCCAGCAGCCATCCCCTGCGGAGCACAGATACGCAGTATTTT.